Listed below are T cell receptor beta chains from one sample, sequenced in a study of T cell repertoires in cytomegalovirus infection. TCRdb reprocessed the reads via MiXCR and lists one record per CDR3 protein. This table holds 350,000 to 550,000 distinct CDR3 sequences, approximately 32% found once. Input material: PBMCs. Receptors were obtained from a human donor in good health (CMV status not recorded). Some clones in this sample may be carry-over from other donors' samples. The CDR3 runs from the conserved cysteine through the conserved F or W. The order of the fields is clone size, V gene, D gene, J gene, CDR3 protein, CDR3 DNA. A D gene is named only where the DNA matches it firmly. Part of the rows lack a size; the others show once, few, many or a class for expanded clones.

>.|TRBV12-3/TRBV12-4|.|TRBJ2-1
CASSFPTDAGRRLGEQFF
TGTGCCAGCAGTTTTCCCACGGATGCGGGACGGAGGCTGGGGGAGCAGTTCTTC
>few|TRBV4-1|.|TRBJ2-7
CASSQKGEQYF
TGCGCCAGCAGCCAAAAGGGCGAGCAGTACTTC
>.|TRBV4-1|.|TRBJ2-7
CASSPSRGNYEQYF
TGCGCCAGCAGCCCGAGTCGGGGCAACTACGAGCAGTACTTC
>few|TRBV12-3/TRBV12-4|.|TRBJ1-2
CASSLREYYGYTF
TGTGCCAGCAGTTTAAGGGAATACTATGGCTACACCTTC
>few|TRBV10-3|TRBD1|TRBJ1-1
CAISELTGMNTEAFF
TGTGCCATCAGTGAGTTGACAGGGATGAACACTGAAGCTTTCTTT
>.|TRBV19|.|TRBJ1-5
CASSIAHGKKPQKF
TGTGCCAGTAGTATAGCCCACGGGAAAAAACCCCAGAAGTTT
>few|TRBV24-1|.|TRBJ2-3
CATSRKLADTQYF
TGTGCCACCAGTAGGAAACTCGCAGATACGCAGTATTTT
>many|TRBV12-3/TRBV12-4|.|TRBJ2-5
CASSSPGPRGETQYF
TGTGCCAGCAGCTCACCGGGACCCAGGGGAGAGACCCAGTACTTC
>.|TRBV5-4|.|TRBJ1-1
CASSLIQMNTEAFF
TGTGCCAGCAGCTTGATACAGATGAACACTGAAGCTTTCTTT
>few|TRBV2|TRBD1|TRBJ2-7
CASTDRGTYEQYF
TGTGCCAGCACGGACAGGGGGACCTACGAGCAGTACTTC
>.|TRBV7-2|.|TRBJ2-7
CASRKGNGGNEQYF
TGTGCCAGCAGGAAGGGGAATGGGGGTAACGAGCAGTACTTC
>many|TRBV7-6|.|TRBJ1-1
CASTLRQGFMNTEAFF
TGTGCCAGCACCCTCCGACAAGGGTTCATGAACACTGAAGCTTTCTTT
>.|TRBV12-3/TRBV12-4|.|TRBJ1-2
CASSLSGSDGYTF
TGTGCCAGCAGTTTGTCAGGGTCTGACGGCTACACCTTC
>once|TRBV6-5|TRBD2|TRBJ2-1
CASSYVSGGLYNEQFF
TGTGCCAGCAGTTACGTCTCGGGGGGTCTGTACAATGAGCAGTTCTTC
>.|TRBV12-3/TRBV12-4|.|TRBJ2-5
CASSEGGRLETQYF
TGTGCCAGCAGTGAGGGGGGTCGGTTAGAGACCCAGTACTTC
>.|TRBV3-1|TRBD2|TRBJ2-7
CASSQLPGLAGRTIYEQYF
TGTGCCAGCAGCCAACTTCCGGGACTAGCGGGTAGGACGATCTACGAGCAGTACTTC
>few|TRBV6-1|TRBD1|TRBJ2-2
CASSSSRGSAGELFF
TGTGCCAGCAGCTCTTCCAGGGGGTCGGCCGGGGAGCTGTTTTTT
>.|TRBV9|.|TRBJ2-1
CASSVDGEVTDEQFF
TGTGCCAGCAGCGTAGATGGGGAAGTGACCGATGAGCAGTTCTTC
>.|TRBV12-3/TRBV12-4|TRBD1|TRBJ2-5
CASSPRGQGGQETQYF
TGTGCCAGCAGTCCACGGGGACAGGGTGGCCAAGAGACCCAGTACTTC
>once|TRBV6-2/TRBV6-3|TRBD2|TRBJ2-5
CASSYSWRTSGGSETQYF
TGTGCCAGCAGTTATAGTTGGAGGACTAGCGGGGGGTCTGAGACCCAGTACTTC
>once|TRBV7-6|.|TRBJ2-7
CASSPPDAQNYEQYF
TGTGCCAGCAGCCCCCCGGACGCACAGAACTACGAGCAGTACTTC
>many|TRBV7-2|.|TRBJ2-2
CASSLSHERELFF
TGTGCCAGCAGCTTGTCTCATGAGCGGGAGCTGTTTTTT
>.|TRBV6-2/TRBV6-3|.|TRBJ1-2
CASSYSSNYGYTF
TGTGCCAGCAGTTACTCCTCTAACTATGGCTACACCTTC
>many|TRBV7-8|.|TRBJ2-7
CASSLAGVAYEQYF
TGTGCCAGCAGCTTAGCGGGGGTCGCCTACGAGCAGTACTTC
>many|TRBV19|TRBD1|TRBJ1-5
CASRRTGGDQPQHF
TGTGCCAGTAGGCGGACAGGGGGCGATCAGCCCCAGCATTTT
>.|TRBV20-1|TRBD1|TRBJ1-2
CSAVNPRTGEYGYTF
TGCAGTGCCGTAAACCCACGGACAGGAGAATATGGCTACACCTTC
>many|TRBV6-1|.|TRBJ2-5
CASSEETQYF
TGTGCCAGCAGTGAAGAGACCCAGTACTTC
>few|TRBV7-6|TRBD1|TRBJ2-7
CASSLGTGRQYF
TGTGCCAGCAGCTTAGGGACAGGGCGGCAGTACTTC
>few|TRBV4-2|TRBD1|TRBJ2-7
CASSQDWGTGYEQYF
TGTGCCAGCAGCCAAGATTGGGGGACAGGCTACGAGCAGTACTTC
>.|TRBV4-1|.|TRBJ1-1
CASSQGAEAFF
TGCGCCAGCAGCCAAGGCGCTGAAGCTTTCTTT
>.|TRBV20-1|.|TRBJ1-2
CSARAVGGRRAGYTF
TGCAGTGCTAGAGCGGTTGGGGGGCGGCGCGCTGGCTACACCTTC
>few|TRBV6-1|.|TRBJ1-1
CASSERHTNTEAFF
TGTGCCAGCAGTGAACGGCATACGAACACTGAAGCTTTCTTT
>few|TRBV15|.|TRBJ2-7
CATSRATHEQYF
TGTGCCACCAGCAGGGCAACCCACGAGCAGTACTTC
>.|TRBV30|.|TRBJ2-7
CAWKLPAREQYF
TGTGCCTGGAAGCTCCCTGCTCGGGAGCAGTACTTC
>.|TRBV7-2|TRBD1|TRBJ1-6
CASSAGQGVNF
TGTGCCAGCAGCGCCGGACAGGGGGTAAACTTT
>.|TRBV28|TRBD2|TRBJ2-1
CASSPELAGGYNEQFF
TGTGCCAGCAGTCCAGAACTAGCGGGGGGTTACAATGAGCAGTTCTTC
>many|TRBV11-2|.|TRBJ1-6
CASSSWVDNSPLHF
TGTGCCAGCAGCTCTTGGGTTGATAATTCACCCCTCCACTTT
>few|TRBV6-1|TRBD1|TRBJ1-2
CASTSGTGSYYGYTF
TGTGCCAGCACCTCCGGGACAGGGTCATACTATGGCTACACCTTC
>.|TRBV5-1|TRBD1|TRBJ1-5
CASSADRGGQPQHF
TGCGCCAGCAGTGCCGACAGGGGAGGCCAGCCCCAGCATTTT
>.|TRBV10-3|.|TRBJ2-3
CAISDRGALTDTQYF
TGTGCCATCAGTGATCGGGGAGCGTTAACAGATACGCAGTATTTT
>many|TRBV11-2|.|TRBJ2-7
CASSPRLASSYEQYF
TGTGCCAGCAGCCCTCGGTTGGCTAGCTCCTACGAGCAGTACTTC
>few|TRBV6-1|.|TRBJ2-3
CASRSTYGHYSSTDTQYF
TGTGCCAGCAGGTCAACTTACGGACATTATAGTAGCACAGATACGCAGTATTTT
>.|TRBV9|.|TRBJ1-5
CASSPRGGINQPQHF
TGTGCCAGCAGTCCACGGGGAGGTATCAATCAGCCCCAGCATTTT
>.|TRBV5-6|.|TRBJ2-7
CASSLGAYDQYF
TGTGCCAGCAGCCTGGGGGCATACGATCAGTACTTC
>.|TRBV6-2/TRBV6-3|.|TRBJ2-2
CASSYSGATGELFF
TGTGCCAGCAGTTACTCGGGGGCCACCGGGGAGCTGTTTTTT
>once|TRBV19|.|TRBJ2-3
CASSMRATTDTQYF
TGTGCCAGTAGTATGAGAGCTACGACAGATACGCAGTATTTT
>few|TRBV27|.|TRBJ2-1
CASSLAGQVRNEQFF
TGTGCCAGCAGTTTAGCGGGGCAGGTGCGGAATGAGCAGTTCTTC
>few|TRBV27|TRBD2|TRBJ2-3
CASSSLAGSPRDTQYF
TGTGCCAGCAGTTCACTAGCGGGGTCCCCGAGGGATACGCAGTATTTT
>few|TRBV7-9|TRBD1|TRBJ1-4
CASSLDWGTDEKLFF
TGTGCCAGCAGCTTAGATTGGGGGACAGATGAAAAACTGTTTTTT
>.|TRBV4-1|.|TRBJ1-1
CASSQEEDGEAFF
TGCGCCAGCAGCCAAGAAGAGGATGGTGAAGCTTTCTTT
>many|TRBV7-2|.|TRBJ2-5
CASSSDGGKKETQYF
TGTGCCAGCAGCTCGGATGGGGGGAAGAAAGAGACCCAGTACTTC
>.|TRBV18|.|TRBJ2-2
CASSFPGPDGEPNTGELFF
TGTGCCAGCTCATTCCCTGGGCCCGACGGGGAACCGAACACCGGGGAGCTGTTTTTT
>few|TRBV7-8|TRBD2|TRBJ2-5
CASSSTGPGGETQYF
TGTGCCAGCAGCTCCACTGGACCGGGGGGGGAGACCCAGTACTTC
>.|TRBV24-1|.|TRBJ2-5
CATSDLGSPGETQYF
TGTGCCACCAGTGATTTGGGCAGCCCAGGAGAGACCCAGTACTTC
>.|TRBV18|TRBD2|TRBJ2-3
CASSPVLAGRSTDTQYF
TGTGCCAGCTCACCAGTACTAGCGGGTCGGAGCACAGATACGCAGTATTTT
>.|TRBV7-9|TRBD1|TRBJ2-2
CASSGTGGFRELFF
TGTGCCAGCAGTGGGACAGGGGGATTCAGGGAGCTGTTTTTT